These 22 T cell receptor beta chains originate from one sample sequenced in a study of shared clonotypes between healthy human individuals. The data were produced by immunoSEQ multiplex PCR, yet TCRdb's version contains in-frame clones alone and is incomplete. The sample shows about 2.1 million clones, roughly 93% of them seen only once. Selected positively for CCR7 and CD45RO-negative, naive CD8 cells excluded terminally differentiated effector memory CD45RA+ cells. Sequenced material: naive CD8+ T cells from PBMCs. These receptors originate from a man aged 18 to 29 in good health. Some clones in this sample may be carry-over from other donors' samples.

The V gene is TRBV11-1, the J gene TRBJ2-7; 9 bases match TRBD1. Trimming at V came to 5 bases and at J to 7 bases, leaving 12 bases not matched to a gene. CDR1 is SGHAT, CDR2 FQDESV, per germline (reference sequence). The CDR3 totals 15 residues. The CDR3 region has the DNA TGTGCCAGCAGCCCGGGACAGGGATGGGTGGGTGAGCAGTACTTC. This gives the protein CASSPGQGWVGEQYF.

DNA for the CDR3: TGTGCCAGCAGCGGTGGACAGGAACTGTTTTTT. This encodes CASSGGQELFF. V and J are TRBV9 and TRBJ1-4, with 7 bases lining up with TRBD1. V lost 3 bases and J lost 12; bases outside the gene matches: 2. The CDR3 loop spans 11 amino acids. The germline gives CDR1 SGDLS, CDR2 YYNGEE.

This chain links TRBV27 with TRBJ2-3, with 7 bases fitting TRBD2. The CDR3 length is 14 residues. Germline V gene data show CDR1 as MNHEY and CDR2 as SMNVEV (reference sequence). After removal of 7 bases from V and 2 bases from J, the junction contained 6 bases not matched to a gene. The CDR3 sequence is CASTTSAFTDTQYF. The CDR3 nucleotides are TGTGCCAGCACCACTAGCGCCTTCACAGATACGCAGTATTTT.

This rearrangement joins TRBV7-9 to TRBJ2-7; D could derive from TRBD1 or TRBD2 (5 bases each). Trimming removed 5 bases at V and 9 bases at J, with 17 bases between. The CDR3 totals 13 residues. From germline, CDR1 is SEHNR and CDR2 FQNEAQ (reference sequence). In DNA form, the CDR3 reads TGTGCCAGCAGCAGTGGGGGAGCCCACGGGCAGTACTTC. Amino acid sequence: CASSSGGAHGQYF.

The chain employs TRBV5-1 and TRBJ1-2; D may be TRBD1 (6 bases). The V end lost 3 bases, the J end lost 4 bases, and 16 bases lay between the germline ends. Germline-derived CDR1 and CDR2 are SGHRS and YFSETQ. The CDR3 spans 15 residues. The CDR3 spells CASSSTIGQFYGYTF. The CDR3 DNA sequence: TGCGCCAGCAGCTCGACGATTGGACAGTTCTATGGCTACACCTTC.

The V and J genes are TRBV27 and TRBJ2-3; 8 bases agree with TRBD2. Germline trimming cut 1 base from V and 0 bases from J; bases unmatched to any gene: 6. There are 17 residues in the CDR3. The V gene's germline CDR1 is MNHEY and CDR2 SMNVEV (reference sequence). The CDR3 protein is CASSLLPSGSSTDTQYF. The CDR3 DNA reads TGTGCCAGCAGTTTATTGCCTAGCGGGTCTAGCACAGATACGCAGTATTTT.

The rearrangement joins TRBV9 to TRBJ2-3; tentatively, D is TRBD1 (5 bases). The V gene's germline CDR1 is SGDLS and CDR2 YYNGEE. CDR3 length: 15 residues. Trimming stripped 0 bases from V and 3 bases from J, with 11 bases between. The CDR3 nucleotides are TGTGCCAGCAGCGTAGAGTTTGGGGCGACAGATACGCAGTATTTT. This translates into CASSVEFGATDTQYF.

The rearrangement uses TRBV19 and TRBJ1-1, with no clear D. Germline CDR1 reads LNHDA; CDR2 reads SQIVND (reference sequence). CDR3 size: 14 residues. V lost 8 bases, J lost 10 bases, and 23 bases lay in between. The CDR3 sequence: CASCSSWDGDGAFF. The CDR3 DNA sequence: TGTGCCAGTTGTTCTTCGTGGGATGGGGATGGAGCTTTCTTT.

A note on this clone: This sample includes further DNA sequences coding for the same CDR3. The chain joins TRBV27 to TRBJ1-5; unclear D gene. The CDR3 is 14 residues long. Looked up from germline, CDR1 is MNHEY and CDR2 is SMNVEV (reference sequence). The V gene lost 2 bases and the J gene lost 2 bases, with 7 bases spanning the gap. The CDR3 loop reads CASSLVGGNQPQHF. The CDR3 region has the DNA TGTGCCAGCAGTTTAGTTGGGGGCAATCAGCCCCAGCATTTT.

This clone showed up just once. This chain uses TRBV7-9 with TRBJ2-4; D is uncertain. CDR3 length: 13 amino acids. Trimming removed 2 bases at V and 4 bases at J, with 6 bases between. Germline CDR1 reads SEHNR; CDR2 reads FQNEAQ (reference sequence). Here the CDR3 DNA reads TGTGCCAGCAGCTTACCACAGAAAAACATTCAGTACTTC. It yields the protein CASSLPQKNIQYF. The full variable domain, its missing parts supplied by reference TRBV7-9 and TRBJ2-4, is DTGVSQNPRHKITKRGQNVTFRCDPISEHNRLYWYRQTLGQGPEFLTYFQNEAQLEKSRLLSDRFSAERPKGSFSTLEIQRTEQGDSAMYLCASSLPQKNIQYFGAGTRLSVL.

The chain links TRBV9 to TRBJ2-7, with 7 nucleotides matching TRBD1. CDR1 is SGDLS, CDR2 YYNGEE, per germline. V lost 2 bases, J lost 4 bases, and 3 bases stayed unmatched. This CDR3 comprises 13 residues. CDR3 coding DNA: TGTGCCAGCAGCGTGGGGACAGAGTACGAGCAGTACTTC. Its protein is CASSVGTEYEQYF.

With regard to this clone: Other DNA sequences in this specimen translate into the identical CDR3. This rearrangement joins TRBV29-1 to TRBJ2-7, with a tentative D call TRBD1 (6 bases). Trimming shortened V by 1 base and J by 0 bases, and 10 bases separated the two germline ends. CDR3 length equals 14 residues. The germline V gene encodes CDR1 SQVTM and CDR2 ANQGSEA. CDR3: CSVEGGTLSYEQYF. CDR3 coding DNA: TGCAGCGTTGAAGGAGGGACACTCTCCTACGAGCAGTACTTC.

The V gene is TRBV29-1, the J gene TRBJ1-2; unclear D gene. Germline assignment: CDR1 SQVTM and CDR2 ANQGSEA. V lost 3 bases to trimming and J lost 5 bases, with 19 bases between them. The length of the CDR3 is 15 residues. CDR3 nucleotide sequence: TGCAGCGTTGAGGTACTTACAGAGGCTAGATATGGCTACACCTTC. It codes for CSVEVLTEARYGYTF.

The chain is built from TRBV7-3 and TRBJ2-7, with D perhaps TRBD1 (6 bases). Germline CDR1 is SGHTA and CDR2 is FQGTGA. The CDR3 consists of 15 residues. V dropped 3 bases and J dropped 1 base, with 13 bases sitting between them. CDR3 DNA sequence: TGTGCCAGCAGCTTCCATGGGGGCGGATCCTACGAGCAGTACTTC. It translates to CASSFHGGGSYEQYF.

V usage is TRBV4-1 and J usage is TRBJ1-1; D not certain. V lost 4 bases and J 6 bases, leaving 21 bases between the germline ends. This CDR3 is built from 16 residues. Germline V gene lookup returns CDR1 MGHRA and CDR2 YSYEKL. For the CDR3, the DNA is TGCGCCAGCAGCCGCACCCCCGGGGAGGGATCTGCTGAAGCTTTCTTT. It is translated as CASSRTPGEGSAEAFF.

This clone was observed a single time. This chain joins TRBV9 and TRBJ1-4; possibly TRBD1 for D (6 bases). CDR1 and CDR2 (germline): SGDLS, YYNGEE. Trimming shortened V by 2 bases and J by 0 bases, and 11 bases separated the two germline ends. The CDR3 consists of 16 residues. The CDR3, as DNA: TGTGCCAGCAGCGTGGGGGCGGGAGCAACTAATGAAAAACTGTTTTTT. Translation gives CASSVGAGATNEKLFF.

This chain links TRBV5-5 with TRBJ2-5, with TRBD2 identical over 10 bases. This CDR3 spans 15 amino acids. Germline V gene lookup returns CDR1 SGHKS and CDR2 YYEKEE (reference sequence). With 5 bases clipped from V and 5 bases from J, the junction kept 9 bases outside the gene matches. This chain's CDR3 is CASSLSGRAHETQYF. Written as DNA, the CDR3 is TGTGCCAGCAGTTTAAGCGGGAGGGCCCACGAGACCCAGTACTTC.

The chain carries TRBV6-1 and TRBJ2-1; TRBD2 matches 9 bases. The CDR3 length is 15 residues. Trimming took 1 base from V and 3 from J; bases not matched to a gene: 1. CDR1 MNHNS and CDR2 SASEGT come from the germline V gene. The CDR3 DNA is TGTGCCAGCAGTGAAGGTAGCGGGGGCTACAATGAGCAGTTCTTC. This encodes CASSEGSGGYNEQFF.

This clone was seen once. V gene TRBV7-9 combines with J gene TRBJ1-2, with a weak D call TRBD1 (6 bases). The V end was cut by 6 bases, the J end by 1 base, with 15 bases between. Germline loops: CDR1 SEHNR, CDR2 FQNEAQ (reference sequence). There are 15 residues in the CDR3. CDR3 coding DNA: TGTGCCAGCAGGACTTGGGACAAAGATAACTATGGCTACACCTTC. It encodes CASRTWDKDNYGYTF.

V usage is TRBV27 and J usage is TRBJ2-2; weak D call: TRBD1 (5 bases). In germline, CDR1 is MNHEY, CDR2 SMNVEV (reference sequence). This CDR3 comprises 16 residues. Trimming took off 3 bases at V and 0 bases at J, with 11 bases between the two ends. The DNA for the CDR3 is TGTGCCAGCAGTTTCTCGGCAGGGACGAACACCGGGGAGCTGTTTTTT. Protein: CASSFSAGTNTGELFF.

CDR3 protein: CASSYSVAGTSEQYF. The CDR3 region has the DNA TGTGCCAGCAGTTACTCTGTAGCGGGAACCTCCGAGCAGTACTTC. The gene calls are TRBV6-5 and TRBJ2-7; 8 nucleotides align to TRBD2. The CDR3 is 15 residues long. Per the germline V gene, CDR1 is MNHEY and CDR2 is SVGAGI. Trimming removed 0 bases from V and 6 bases from J; junction bases left unmatched: 7.

This chain connects TRBV10-3 to TRBJ2-2; D gene uncertain. Deletions cut 3 bases from V and 5 bases from J, with 7 bases between. This CDR3 has 13 residues. Germline assignment: CDR1 ENHRY and CDR2 SYGVKD. The CDR3 sequence: CAISDLRTGELFF. CDR3 in DNA: TGTGCCATCAGTGACCTGCGGACCGGGGAGCTGTTTTTT.